The subject of this entry is one T cell receptor beta chain. The sample is drawn from a study of blood T cell repertoires in COVID-19. Study overall: Acute and convalescent COVID-19 samples came from the United States, Italy and Spain. The cDNA or gDNA used as material had been derived from T cells, B-cell-depleted T cells, or PBMCs.

Germline V gives CDR1 SGHAT, CDR2 FQNNGV. This CDR3 has 15 amino acids. Germline trimming cut 3 bases from V and 1 base from J; bases unmatched to any gene: 2. In the source study's methods: Quantification of nucleated cells was approximated via reference gene primer amplification. Using immunoSEQ multiplex PCR, the repertoire was profiled, and TCRdb retains in-frame clones only, with some absent. That table supplies the V and J calls and clone size; D and trimming were determined from the DNA. The top ten clones hold 2.3% of a sample with 140,000 to 150,000 clones, about nine tenths of them seen once.

Source material: peripheral blood. The clonotype was recovered from a human donor in a cohort sampled during active COVID-19. This chain uses TRBV11-2 with TRBJ2-1; 8 bases agree with TRBD2. CDR3 DNA: TGTGCCAGCAGCTTTAGCGGGACTTCCTACAATGAGCAGTTCTTC. Translated: CASSFSGTSYNEQFF.